This record looks at one T cell receptor beta chain sequence and its context. Its antigen is not known. The V gene lost 1 base and the J gene lost 6 bases, with 16 bases spanning the gap. The length of the CDR3 is 16 residues. Germline values: CDR1 LGHNA, CDR2 YSLEER. These data are taken from a study of blood T cells in healthy people across ages. Study summary: About one barcoded beta molecule per two T cells was captured by template switching.

Primers used in a second PCR of about 7 to 12 cycles were a sample-barcoded 5' primer and a J-beta primer mix. Samples each returned at least 2.5 million CDR3-containing paired-end reads. TCRdb re-derived calls from the 5' RACE reads in MiXCR, one entry per CDR3 protein. The sample includes under 2,000,000 distinct CDR3 sequences, 40% to 55% of them seen just once. Study-wide findings and caveats: Both higher diversity and more naive CD4+ cells marked long-lived donors when set against aged donors. Lack of knowledge of donor CMV status possibly confounded expanded clonotype changes.

The rearrangement joins TRBV4-3 to TRBJ2-4; D may be TRBD2 (6 bases). Sequenced sample: blood. The receptor's source is a woman in her thirties or forties in good health. The CDR3 reads CASSQGTAGLLNIQYF. CDR3 nucleotide sequence: TGCGCCAGCAGCCAAGGGACCGCGGGGTTATTAAACATTCAGTACTTC.